This T cell receptor (beta chain) originates from a study of cytomegalovirus exposure and HLA in healthy donors. Germline CDR1 reads SGHTA; CDR2 reads FQGTGA. V was pared by 4 bases and J by 7 bases, with 18 bases between. The CDR3 has 15 residues. Primers for the PCR totalled 60 Vbeta and 13 Jbeta. Only in-frame clones appear in the TCRdb table, and some are missing; sequencing was by immunoSEQ multiplex PCR. The sample contains 84,000 or so clones, approximately 84% of which appear only once. The receptor was derived from a woman between 45 and 65 years old in good health and CMV-seronegative. The V and J genes are TRBV7-3 and TRBJ2-3, with D possibly being TRBD1 (6 bases). Material for sequencing was PBMCs. CDR3 in DNA: TGTGCCAGCAGCTCAAAGACAGGCAATTTGAATACGCAGTATTTT. It encodes CASSSKTGNLNTQYF.